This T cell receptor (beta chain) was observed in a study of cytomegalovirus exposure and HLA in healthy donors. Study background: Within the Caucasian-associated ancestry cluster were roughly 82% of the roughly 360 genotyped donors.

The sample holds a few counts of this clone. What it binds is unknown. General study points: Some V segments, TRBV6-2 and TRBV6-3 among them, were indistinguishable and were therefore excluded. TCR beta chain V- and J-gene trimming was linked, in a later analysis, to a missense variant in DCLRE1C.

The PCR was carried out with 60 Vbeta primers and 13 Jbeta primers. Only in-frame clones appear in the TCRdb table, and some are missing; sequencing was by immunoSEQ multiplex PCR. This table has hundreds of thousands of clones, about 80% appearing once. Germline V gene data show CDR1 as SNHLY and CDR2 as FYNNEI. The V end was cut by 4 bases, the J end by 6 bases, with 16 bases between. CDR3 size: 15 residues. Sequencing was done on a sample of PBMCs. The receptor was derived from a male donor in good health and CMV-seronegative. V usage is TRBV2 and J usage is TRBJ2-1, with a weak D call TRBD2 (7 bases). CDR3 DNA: TGTGCCAGCAGTGGACTAGCAGGGGCCTCCAATGAGCAGTTCTTC. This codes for CASSGLAGASNEQFF.